This T cell receptor (beta chain) appears in the sequencing data of a study of shared clonotypes between healthy human individuals. Study-level information: The plates for each donor numbered three CD4 naive, three CD4 memory, two CD8 naive and one CD8 memory. Findings and caveats of the study: Only blood samples were collected, and tissue repertoires likely differ. Clonotypes shared by all four donors outscored non-shared clonotypes in generation probability.

Germline V gene sequence: CDR1 SGHTA, CDR2 FQGNSA. V lost 4 bases, J lost 7 bases, and 3 bases stayed unmatched. The CDR3 loop spans 13 amino acids. Sequencing used immunoSEQ multiplex PCR; TCRdb keeps in-frame clones, though not all of them. In the table there are 2.3 million or so clones, over 85% of which are singletons. Points on this clone: Its antigen is still unknown.

The sequence was obtained from a man younger than 35 in good health. Some clones in this sample may be carry-over from other donors' samples. Sequencing was carried out using naive CD4+ T cells from PBMCs. Described subset: CD45RA+ positively selected. The chain employs TRBV7-2 and TRBJ2-3, with TRBD2 matching 9 bases. CDR3 sequence reads: CASSYASGNTQYF. The CDR3 nucleotides are TGTGCCAGCAGCTATGCTAGCGGGAATACGCAGTATTTT.